Here is one T cell receptor beta chain with its context. In the authors' methods: Using reference gene primer amplification, nucleated cell counts were estimated. The table came from immunoSEQ multiplex PCR; TCRdb's copy has only in-frame clones and leaves some out. That table furnishes V, J and clone size, whereas the DNA furnished D and trimming. Here the sample spans fewer than 300,000 clones, 65% to 90% being singletons. Trimming at V came to 1 base and at J to 9 bases, leaving 7 bases not matched to a gene. The CDR3 runs to 15 residues. CDR1 SGHTA and CDR2 FQGNSA come from the germline V gene. This specimen comes from a study of blood T cell repertoires in COVID-19. Study-level information: Donors in the United States, Italy and Spain gave samples during acute or convalescent COVID-19. T cells, B-cell-depleted T cells, or PBMCs provided the cDNA or gDNA that served as material.

The chain has TRBV7-2 and TRBJ1-5; 9 bases are shared with TRBD1. The origin of this receptor is a human donor in a cohort sampled during active COVID-19. Sequenced material: peripheral blood. The CDR3 bases are TGTGCCAGCAGCTTAGACCCGGGACAGGGTGCGCCCCAGCATTTT. It codes for CASSLDPGQGAPQHF.